This T cell receptor beta chain was documented in a study of blood T cell repertoires in COVID-19. Study summary: Sources were T cells, B-cell-depleted T cells, or PBMCs; the material itself was cDNA or gDNA.

J lost 0 bases, V lost 5 bases, and 4 bases had no gene match. The CDR3 has 15 amino acids. Germline values: CDR1 DFQATT, CDR2 SNEGSKA (reference sequence). Generated by immunoSEQ multiplex PCR, the TCRdb table keeps only in-frame clones and is missing some. This sample has roughly 130,000 clones, with 84% found just once. The TCR comes from a man in his thirties or forties with COVID-19, enrolled during active disease. This chain connects TRBV20-1 to TRBJ2-1; 10 bases are shared with TRBD2. Source material: peripheral blood. The CDR3 sequence: CSAGGTSVSYNEQFF. The CDR3 region has the DNA TGCAGTGCTGGTGGGACTAGCGTCTCCTACAATGAGCAGTTCTTC.